The 32 T cell receptor beta chains listed next were all sequenced from one sample in a study of blood T cell repertoires in COVID-19. TCRdb's table, derived via immunoSEQ multiplex PCR, lists solely in-frame clones and lacks some. The table shows roughly 200,000 clones, with 85% occurring only once. Sequenced sample: PBMCs or T cells enriched from blood (not recorded which). Receptors were obtained from a man in his forties who had recovered from COVID-19.

J is TRBJ2-6 and V is TRBV5-4, with D possibly TRBD2 on 5 matching bases. The CDR3 loop spans 16 amino acids. Per germline, CDR1 SGHNT and CDR2 YYREEE (reference sequence). Trimming removed 2 bases from V and 2 bases from J, with 11 bases in between. This chain's CDR3 is CASSLEGRPGANVLTF. The DNA for the CDR3 is TGTGCCAGCAGCTTAGAGGGTAGGCCTGGGGCCAACGTCCTGACTTTC.

The chain links TRBV5-1 to TRBJ2-7; tentative D call: TRBD2 (6 bases). This CDR3 is built from 15 residues. Germline CDR1 reads SGHRS; CDR2 reads YFSETQ. V gave up 0 bases and J gave up 3 bases, with 13 bases separating them. CDR3 sequence reads: CASSLVYQEGYEQYF. CDR3 in DNA: TGCGCCAGCAGCTTGGTCTACCAGGAGGGCTACGAGCAGTACTTC.

The gene calls are TRBV18 and TRBJ2-7, with TRBD2 identical over 15 bases. The CDR3 length is 18 residues. V was clipped by 4 bases and J by 2 bases; unmatched bases: 9. The V gene's germline CDR1 is KGHSH and CDR2 LQKENI. The CDR3 here is CASSRTSGRANKPYEQYF. DNA of the CDR3: TGTGCCAGCTCACGGACTAGCGGGAGGGCGAACAAGCCCTACGAGCAGTACTTC.

V and J are TRBV5-4 and TRBJ1-1; 7 bases are shared with TRBD1. Germline assignment: CDR1 SGHNT and CDR2 YYREEE (reference sequence). This CDR3 has 16 residues. V was pared by 0 bases and J by 0 bases, with 5 bases of the junction left unmatched. The CDR3 protein is CASSLEQGRMNTEAFF. The CDR3 nucleotides read TGTGCCAGCAGCTTGGAACAGGGGCGCATGAACACTGAAGCTTTCTTT.

The CDR3 DNA follows: TGTGCCACCAGTGATTCTAAACAGGGGCTGGGGACCCAGTACTTC. It yields the protein CATSDSKQGLGTQYF. The V and J genes are TRBV24-1 and TRBJ2-5, with 7 bases lining up with TRBD1. From germline, CDR1 is KGHDR and CDR2 SFDVKD. The length of the CDR3 is 15 residues. The trim removed 2 bases at V and 7 bases at J, leaving 9 bases unmatched.

The V call is TRBV5-1, the J call TRBJ1-2; D remains unclear. This CDR3 has 14 residues. Germline CDR1 reads SGHRS; CDR2 reads YFSETQ. The V end was cut by 0 bases, the J end by 4 bases, with 10 bases between. As DNA, the CDR3 is TGCGCCAGCAGCTTGGCCGGGGTGGGCTATGGCTACACCTTC. This codes for CASSLAGVGYGYTF.

The chain employs TRBV5-4 and TRBJ2-5, with 9 bases aligning to TRBD1. Per the germline V gene, CDR1 is SGHNT and CDR2 is YYREEE (reference sequence). V was clipped by 3 bases and J by 6 bases; unmatched bases: 15. CDR3 length: 17 amino acids. Here the CDR3 reads CASSSGLQGARGKTQYF. CDR3 in DNA: TGTGCCAGCAGCTCGGGACTACAGGGGGCGCGAGGGAAGACCCAGTACTTC.

The chain is built from TRBV5-1 and TRBJ1-3; D is unresolved. This CDR3 spans 16 amino acids. V was clipped by 1 base and J by 0 bases, with 11 bases between them. Germline V gives CDR1 SGHRS, CDR2 YFSETQ. The CDR3 DNA sequence: TGCGCCAGCAGCTTGTGGCAGGTTGGCTCTGGAAACACCATATATTTT. Amino acid sequence: CASSLWQVGSGNTIYF.

The chain carries TRBV4-2 and TRBJ2-6, with 10 nucleotides matching TRBD1. V lost 1 base and J lost 2; bases outside the gene matches: 5. The germline CDR1 and CDR2 sequences are LGHNA and YNFKEQ. CDR3 length equals 18 residues. In DNA, the CDR3 is TGTGCCAGCAGCCAAGCGACAGGGGGCAACACTGGGGCCAACGTCCTGACTTTC. Amino acid sequence: CASSQATGGNTGANVLTF.

The genes are TRBV20-1 and TRBJ2-7; D is possibly TRBD2 (6 bases). The CDR3 has 12 residues. The germline gives CDR1 DFQATT, CDR2 SNEGSKA (reference sequence). V gave up 3 bases and J gave up 1 base, with 7 bases separating them. Written as DNA, the CDR3 is TGCAGTGCTAGTGGGAGGTCCTACGAGCAGTACTTC. Translation gives CSASGRSYEQYF.

This sequence joins TRBV7-6 and TRBJ2-3, with 9 bases that match TRBD2. V shed 2 bases and J 4 bases; nucleotides not matched to a gene: 10. The germline V gene has CDR1 SGHVS and CDR2 FNYEAQ. The CDR3 is 17 amino acids. The CDR3 nucleotides read TGTGCCAGCAGCTTACTTCCTTCGCGGGAGGGTGCAGATACGCAGTATTTT. Translation: CASSLLPSREGADTQYF. The full variable domain, with the rest looked up from reference TRBV7-6 and TRBJ2-3, is GAGVSQSPRYKVTKRGQDVALRCDPISGHVSLYWYRQALGQGPEFLTYFNYEAQQDKSGLPNDRFSAERPEGSISTLTIQRTEQRDSAMYRCASSLLPSREGADTQYFGPGTRLTVL.

The rearrangement joins TRBV20-1 to TRBJ2-7, with D possibly matching TRBD2 (5 bases). V dropped 3 bases and J dropped 3 bases, with 6 bases sitting between them. Germline CDR1 DFQATT, CDR2 SNEGSKA (reference sequence). CDR3 length: 11 amino acids. CDR3 coding DNA: TGCAGTGCTAGCGGGGACTACGAGCAGTACTTC. Its protein product is CSASGDYEQYF.

The chain is built from TRBV6-1 and TRBJ2-4; D possibly corresponds to TRBD1 (5 bases). Germline V gene data show CDR1 as MNHNS and CDR2 as SASEGT. The CDR3 totals 15 residues. V was shortened by 3 bases and J by 1 base, with 10 bases between the two germline ends. CDR3 DNA: TGTGCCAGCAGTGACGGACAAAAGGCCAAAAACATTCAGTACTTC. This sequence encodes CASSDGQKAKNIQYF.

This chain uses TRBV27 with TRBJ2-7; 13 bases line up with TRBD2. CDR1 and CDR2 from the germline V gene are MNHEY and SMNVEV (reference sequence). The J segment lost 3 bases and the V segment lost 3 bases, leaving 2 bases of the junction unmatched. The CDR3 is made up of 15 amino acids. Here the CDR3 reads CASSLGTSGVYEQYF. CDR3 bases: TGTGCCAGCAGTTTGGGGACTAGCGGGGTCTACGAGCAGTACTTC.

The chain links TRBV24-1 to TRBJ1-3; no definite D call. The CDR3 sequence is 14 residues long. Trimming took off 10 bases at V and 2 bases at J, with 14 bases between the two ends. The germline V gene encodes CDR1 KGHDR and CDR2 SFDVKD. CDR3 coding DNA: TGTGCCACATTGAGTCCCAGCGCTGGAAACACCATATATTTT. This translates into CATLSPSAGNTIYF.

The J gene is TRBJ2-1, the V gene TRBV19; 10 bases map to TRBD1. V gave up 4 bases and J gave up 6 bases; unmatched junction bases: 3. CDR1 and CDR2 from the germline V gene are LNHDA and SQIVND (reference sequence). CDR3 size: 14 residues. In nucleotides, the CDR3 is TGTGCCAGTAGTAGACAGGGGGCGAGCAATGAGCAGTTCTTC. It translates to CASSRQGASNEQFF. Drawing the rest from reference TRBV19 and TRBJ2-1, the complete variable domain is DGGITQSPKYLFRKEGQNVTLSCEQNLNHDAMYWYRQDPGQGLRLIYYSQIVNDFQKGDIAEGYSVSREKKESFPLTVTSAQKNPTAFYLCASSRQGASNEQFFGPGTRLTVL.

The chain combines TRBV6-5 with TRBJ2-5; D ambiguous. Germline V gives CDR1 MNHEY, CDR2 SVGAGI. The CDR3 extends over 15 amino acids. Deletions cut 2 bases from V and 1 base from J, with 11 bases between. The CDR3 DNA sequence: TGTGCCAGCAGTTACGTCGGAGCCCGCCAAGAGACCCAGTACTTC. Protein product: CASSYVGARQETQYF.

The chain recombines TRBV7-2 with TRBJ2-2, with 12 bases fitting TRBD2. The V gene end was trimmed by 1 base and the J gene end by 1 base; junction bases not matched to a gene: 1. This CDR3 comprises 17 residues. The germline CDR1 and CDR2 sequences are SGHTA and FQGNSA. CDR3 nucleotide sequence: TGTGCCAGCAGCTTAGTGACTAGCGGGAGGAACACCGGGGAGCTGTTTTTT. Protein sequence: CASSLVTSGRNTGELFF.

V gene TRBV4-1 combines with J gene TRBJ2-7; 7 bases agree with TRBD1. V lost 1 base to trimming and J lost 3 bases; unmatched junction nucleotides: 3. This CDR3 comprises 14 residues. Germline V gene data show CDR1 as MGHRA and CDR2 as YSYEKL. The CDR3 coding sequence is TGCGCCAGCAGCCAAGCTGACAGGGTCTACGAGCAGTACTTC. As protein: CASSQADRVYEQYF.

This clone occurred once. This chain connects TRBV7-9 to TRBJ2-7, with D perhaps matching TRBD2 (7 bases). CDR3 length: 15 residues. The V and J ends lost 5 bases and 4 bases respectively, with 18 bases between them. The germline V gene encodes CDR1 SEHNR and CDR2 FQNEAQ (reference sequence). CDR3: CASSGEGVVRYEQYF. The CDR3 DNA follows: TGTGCCAGCAGCGGGGAGGGGGTGGTGCGATACGAGCAGTACTTC. Complete variable domain (other parts from reference TRBV7-9 and TRBJ2-7): DTGVSQNPRHKITKRGQNVTFRCDPISEHNRLYWYRQTLGQGPEFLTYFQNEAQLEKSRLLSDRFSAERPKGSFSTLEIQRTEQGDSAMYLCASSGEGVVRYEQYFGPGTRLTVT.

The gene calls are TRBV6-4 and TRBJ2-7, with D tentatively TRBD1 (6 bases). The germline gives CDR1 MRHNA, CDR2 SNTAGT. Trimming removed 7 bases from V and 6 bases from J, with 19 bases in between. CDR3 size: 14 residues. CDR3 bases: TGTGCCAGCAATTTACAGGGAACCCACTGCGAGCAGTACTTC. Amino acid sequence: CASNLQGTHCEQYF.

This clone was seen a few times. The gene calls are TRBV27 and TRBJ1-2; D is perhaps TRBD1 (5 bases). Germline V gene data show CDR1 as MNHEY and CDR2 as SMNVEV (reference sequence). This CDR3 is built from 14 residues. V was cut by 6 bases and J by 3 bases, with 14 bases left in between. The CDR3, as DNA: TGTGCCAGCAGGCGCTCGGGGGGGGACTATGGCTACACCTTC. This gives the protein CASRRSGGDYGYTF.

This clone was observed a single time. The chain joins TRBV9 to TRBJ1-1; possible D gene TRBD1, 6 bases. V was shortened by 4 bases and J by 3 bases, with 16 bases between the two germline ends. The CDR3 covers 15 residues. Germline V gene sequence: CDR1 SGDLS, CDR2 YYNGEE. The CDR3 sequence: CASSPRDNGDTEAFF. As DNA, the CDR3 is TGTGCCAGCAGCCCTCGGGACAATGGTGACACTGAAGCTTTCTTT.

The chain joins TRBV6-5 to TRBJ1-6; D might be TRBD1 (5 bases). The CDR3 loop spans 14 amino acids. Deletions cut 6 bases from V and 9 bases from J, with 15 bases between. In germline, CDR1 is MNHEY, CDR2 SVGAGI. CDR3 bases: TGTGCCAGCAGAAGTATAATGGGGGGTTCACCCCTCCACTTT. This translates into CASRSIMGGSPLHF.

This chain links TRBV5-1 with TRBJ2-3; 7 bases are a match to TRBD2. Germline CDR1 reads SGHRS; CDR2 reads YFSETQ. The trim removed 10 bases at V and 2 bases at J, leaving 10 bases unmatched. This CDR3 spans 14 amino acids. The CDR3 region is CASFGGSSTDTQYF. CDR3 nucleotides: TGCGCCTCGTTTGGCGGGAGTTCCACAGATACGCAGTATTTT.

The chain is built from TRBV3-1 (or the pseudogene TRBV3-2) and TRBJ2-1; TRBD2 is a possible D gene (5 bases). Germline CDR1 reads LGHDT; CDR2 reads YNNKEL (reference sequence). This CDR3 region has 17 residues. V gave up 0 bases and J gave up 1 base, with 13 bases separating them. CDR3: CASSQDPAEGSYNEQFF. The CDR3 coding sequence is TGTGCCAGCAGCCAAGATCCAGCGGAAGGGTCCTACAATGAGCAGTTCTTC.

This chain joins TRBV5-1 and TRBJ2-7; TRBD2 matches at 11 bases. After removal of 4 bases from V and 3 bases from J, the junction contained 6 bases not matched to a gene. Germline V gene sequence: CDR1 SGHRS, CDR2 YFSETQ. The CDR3 spans 15 residues. The CDR3 sequence: CASSGLAGPNYEQYF. DNA of the CDR3: TGCGCCAGCAGCGGACTAGCGGGTCCGAACTACGAGCAGTACTTC.

This sequence joins TRBV28 and TRBJ1-2; 9 positions match TRBD1. The V gene end was trimmed by 3 bases and the J gene end by 3 bases; junction bases not matched to a gene: 14. The V gene's germline CDR1 is MDHEN and CDR2 SYDVKM. The CDR3 has 18 residues. The CDR3 sequence is CASSFWAPGTGKDYGYTF. The CDR3 DNA reads as TGTGCCAGCAGTTTTTGGGCTCCAGGGACAGGGAAAGACTATGGCTACACCTTC.

This chain uses TRBV19 with TRBJ2-7; 7 bases align to TRBD1. The CDR3 loop spans 13 amino acids. The germline gives CDR1 LNHDA, CDR2 SQIVND (reference sequence). V lost 3 bases, J lost 12 bases, and 11 bases stayed unmatched. The CDR3 DNA reads as TGTGCCAGTAGTATGTCCAACGGGGACAGTAGGTACTTC. Residues: CASSMSNGDSRYF.

Here the CDR3 reads CASSLGQGEGIQYF. The CDR3 DNA reads TGTGCCAGCAGCCTAGGACAGGGTGAGGGCATTCAGTACTTC. The J gene is TRBJ2-4, the V gene TRBV6-2 or TRBV6-3; TRBD1 aligns across 8 bases. CDR3 length: 14 residues. Germline CDR1 MNHEY, CDR2 SVGEGT. After removal of 6 bases from V and 9 bases from J, the junction contained 10 bases not matched to a gene.

The V and J genes are TRBV7-8 and TRBJ2-7; D gene unclear. There are 12 residues in the CDR3. The V and J ends lost 1 base and 6 bases respectively, with 7 bases between them. Germline values: CDR1 SGHVS, CDR2 FQNEAQ. The CDR3 sequence is CASSLGVGEQYF. CDR3 nucleotide sequence: TGTGCCAGCAGCTTAGGTGTCGGCGAGCAGTACTTC.

The chain employs TRBV7-9 and TRBJ1-2, with D possibly being TRBD1 (5 bases). The germline V and J ends were trimmed by 5 bases and 2 bases, with 15 bases remaining between them. The CDR3 has 15 residues. Looked up from germline, CDR1 is SEHNR and CDR2 is FQNEAQ (reference sequence). CDR3 nucleotide sequence: TGTGCCAGCAGCCATGCGACCGGGGGAAACTATGGCTACACCTTC. Amino acid sequence: CASSHATGGNYGYTF.